This TCR beta chain emerged from a study of early T cells in non-severe SARS-CoV-2 infection. This clonotype has just a few counts. TCRdb reanalysed the 5' RACE reads using MiXCR and keeps one entry per CDR3 protein. The top ten hold less than 7% of the sample, which has some 96,000 distinct CDR3 sequences, 15% seen once. Sequencing was carried out using whole blood. This sequence was found in an adult who was a healthcare worker with PCR-confirmed SARS-CoV-2 infection or an uninfected control (not recorded which).

CDR3 in amino acids: CASSLTPGQAEQFF. The CDR3 nucleotides are TGTGCCAGCAGCCTTACCCCAGGGCAGGCTGAGCAGTTCTTC. J is TRBJ2-1 and V is TRBV3-1; tentatively, D is TRBD1 (5 bases). CDR1 LGHDT and CDR2 YNNKEL come from the germline V gene (reference sequence). The CDR3 is 14 residues long. With 4 bases removed from V and 9 bases from J, the gap between germline ends came to 16 bases.